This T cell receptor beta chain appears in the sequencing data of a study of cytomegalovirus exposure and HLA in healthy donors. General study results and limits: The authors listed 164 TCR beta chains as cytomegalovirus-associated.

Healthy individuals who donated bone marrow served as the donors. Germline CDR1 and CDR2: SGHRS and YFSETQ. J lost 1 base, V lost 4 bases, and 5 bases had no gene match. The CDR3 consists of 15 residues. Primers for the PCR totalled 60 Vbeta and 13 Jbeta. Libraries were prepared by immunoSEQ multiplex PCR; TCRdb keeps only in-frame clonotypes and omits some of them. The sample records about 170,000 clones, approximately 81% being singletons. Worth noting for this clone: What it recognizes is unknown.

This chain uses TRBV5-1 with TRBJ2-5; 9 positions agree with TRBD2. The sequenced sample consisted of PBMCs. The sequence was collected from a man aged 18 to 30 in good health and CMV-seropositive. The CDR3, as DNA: TGCGCCAGCAGCATTCAACTAGCGGGCCAAGAGACCCAGTACTTC. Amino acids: CASSIQLAGQETQYF.